This TCR beta chain was sequenced for a study of blood T cell repertoires in COVID-19. In the study overall: Sources were T cells, B-cell-depleted T cells, or PBMCs; the material itself was cDNA or gDNA.

Original handling: Researchers report that nucleated cell counts were estimated from reference gene primer amplification. The method was immunoSEQ multiplex PCR; TCRdb's version includes in-frame clones alone and lacks a portion of them. V, J and clone size reflect that table, while D and trimming were determined from the DNA. The sample includes roughly 180,000 clones, more than 70% of them seen just once. The CDR3 contains 12 residues. Trimming shortened V by 2 bases and J by 4 bases, and 6 bases separated the two germline ends. Participants reported their clinical history, and cohort assignment relied on those reports. Two consecutive negative NP/OP PCR tests, clearance, or resolved symptoms defined Cohort 3 recovery.

What was sequenced was PBMCs or T cells enriched from blood (not recorded which). The clonotype comes from a man aged 40-50 years who had recovered from COVID-19. The chain has TRBV12-3 or TRBV12-4 and TRBJ2-7; D remains ambiguous. The CDR3 DNA reads as TGTGCCAGCAGTTTAAGCGAGTACGAGCAGTACTTC. It yields the protein CASSLSEYEQYF.